This T cell receptor (beta chain) was recorded in a study of blood T cell repertoires in COVID-19. Overall study context: COVID-19 samples from acute and convalescent phases originated in the United States, Italy and Spain. From T cells, B-cell-depleted T cells, or PBMCs came the material, which was cDNA or gDNA.

Per the study methods: Scientists estimated how many nucleated cells there were by amplifying reference gene primers. Sequencing was performed with immunoSEQ multiplex PCR; in TCRdb, only in-frame clones are kept and a portion is missing. From that table come the V and J calls and clone size; the DNA was used to work out D and trimming. The sample yields roughly 40,000 clones, over 80% seen once. Source material: peripheral blood. This receptor was taken from a woman between 40 and 55 years old with acute or convalescent COVID-19.

CDR3: CASSRSAGAYNEQFF. The CDR3, as DNA: TGCGCCAGCAGCCGGTCGGCGGGGGCCTACAATGAGCAGTTCTTC. This chain connects TRBV5-1 to TRBJ2-1; 7 bases match TRBD2. CDR3 size: 15 residues. The germline V gene encodes CDR1 SGHRS and CDR2 YFSETQ. The V segment lost 4 bases and the J segment 2 bases; nucleotides outside the gene matches: 6.